This T cell receptor (beta chain) was recorded in a study of persistence of HIV-infected CD4 T cells. About the research overall: Suppressive ART had lasted a median of roughly 8 years.

As concerns this clone: Its antigen is unidentified.

Sequencing used immunoSEQ version 4 in survey mode. Template was genomic DNA at around 9.7 ng/uL, with up to 1 ug used per sample. Assay used: immunoSEQ multiplex PCR; TCRdb lists only in-frame clones, some missing. Among around 28,000 clones, approximately 78% were seen once, and the ten largest hold 0.81%. Lysates of CMV-infected fibroblasts at around 9.1 ug/mL stimulated these cells. CD40L-negative CD69-negative CD45RO-high memory CD4+ T cells were sorted as populations depleted of antigen-responding cells. Donors had CD4+ T cell counts above 400 cells/uL and were CMV-seropositive. Stimulated PBMCs had first been depleted of CD8+ T cells. Source: CD4+ T cells sorted from PBMCs after roughly 19-hour stimulation, taken from a patient who received antiretroviral therapy. The receptor was isolated from an adult woman with HIV who was CMV-seropositive.

This CDR3 is CASTEGRNSPLHF. In DNA form, the CDR3 reads TGCGCCAGCACCGAGGGTCGTAATTCACCCCTCCACTTT. The V and J genes are TRBV5-1 and TRBJ1-6, with unresolved D. Germline V gene lookup returns CDR1 SGHRS and CDR2 YFSETQ. There are 13 residues in the CDR3. Trimming cost V 6 bases and J 6 bases, with 10 bases left between them. Full variable domain (remainder filled in from reference TRBV5-1 and TRBJ1-6): KAGVTQTPRYLIKTRGQQVTLSCSPISGHRSVSWYQQTPGQGLQFLFEYFSETQRNKGNFPGRFSGRQFSNSRSEMNVSTLELGDSALYLCASTEGRNSPLHFGNGTRLTVT.